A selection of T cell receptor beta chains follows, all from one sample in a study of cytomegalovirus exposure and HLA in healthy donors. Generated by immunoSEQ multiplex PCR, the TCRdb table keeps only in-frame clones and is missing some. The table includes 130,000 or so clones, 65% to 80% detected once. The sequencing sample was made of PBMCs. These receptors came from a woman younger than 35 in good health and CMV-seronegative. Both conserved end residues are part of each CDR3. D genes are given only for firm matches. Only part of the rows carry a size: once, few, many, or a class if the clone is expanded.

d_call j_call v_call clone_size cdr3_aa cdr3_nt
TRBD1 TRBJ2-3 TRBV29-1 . CSVEGGVPTGGGGDTQYF TGCAGCGTTGAAGGTGGCGTCCCGACAGGGGGTGGGGGAGATACGCAGTATTTT
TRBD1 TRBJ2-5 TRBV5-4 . CASGIGTGNLETQYF TGTGCCAGCGGTATAGGGACAGGTAACCTGGAGACCCAGTACTTC
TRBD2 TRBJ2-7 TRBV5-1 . CASSLGTSGYEQYF TGCGCCAGCAGCCTTGGGACTAGCGGCTACGAGCAGTACTTC
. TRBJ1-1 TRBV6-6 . CASSYSGLEAFF TGTGCCAGCAGTTACTCGGGGCTTGAAGCTTTCTTT
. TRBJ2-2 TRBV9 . CASSAKLSGELFF TGTGCCAGCAGCGCCAAGTTGAGCGGGGAGCTGTTTTTT
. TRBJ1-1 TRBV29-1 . CSGKSVPNTGAFF TGCAGCGGAAAATCCGTACCGAACACCGGGGCTTTCTTT
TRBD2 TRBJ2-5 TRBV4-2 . CASSQDNRDGRGETQYF TGTGCCAGCAGCCAAGATAACCGGGACGGGAGGGGGGAGACCCAGTACTTC
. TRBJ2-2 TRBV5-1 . CASSSLPGQNTGELFF TGCGCCAGCAGCTCGCTTCCGGGACAGAACACCGGGGAGCTGTTTTTT
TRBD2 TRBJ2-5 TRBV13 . CASTFRTSRGETQYF TGTGCCAGCACCTTTCGGACTAGTCGGGGGGAGACCCAGTACTTC
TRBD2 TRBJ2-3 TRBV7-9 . CAAAGPGDTQYF TGTGCCGCAGCGGGGCCCGGAGATACGCAGTATTTT
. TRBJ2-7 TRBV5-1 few CASSLDYYEQYF TGCGCCAGCAGCTTGGACTACTACGAGCAGTACTTC
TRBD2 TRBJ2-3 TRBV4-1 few CASSQPGTRPDTQYF TGCGCCAGCAGCCAACCCGGGACTAGACCAGATACGCAGTATTTT
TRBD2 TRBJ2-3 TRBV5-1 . CASSLGPSREGTDTQYF TGCGCCAGCAGCTTAGGCCCTAGTCGGGAGGGCACAGATACGCAGTATTTT
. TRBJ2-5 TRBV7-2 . CASSRYQETQYF TGTGCCAGCAGCCGGTACCAAGAGACCCAGTACTTC
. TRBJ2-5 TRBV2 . CASSRGLLQETQYF TGTGCCAGCAGTCGGGGTCTTCTCCAAGAGACCCAGTACTTC
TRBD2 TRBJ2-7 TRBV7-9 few CASSFGLGKYEQYF TGTGCCAGCAGCTTTGGACTAGGCAAGTACGAGCAGTACTTC
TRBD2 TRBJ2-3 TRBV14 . CASSQELAGSTDTQYF TGTGCCAGCAGCCAAGAACTAGCGGGGTCCACAGATACGCAGTATTTT
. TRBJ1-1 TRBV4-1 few CASSQDVLNTEAFF TGCGCCAGCAGCCAAGATGTATTGAACACTGAAGCTTTCTTT
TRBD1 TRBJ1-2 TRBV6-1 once CASSAPGGARGYTF TGTGCCAGCAGTGCCCCAGGGGGAGCGAGGGGCTACACCTTC
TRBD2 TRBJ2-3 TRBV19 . CATSIGLAGGPSTDTQYF TGTGCCACTAGTATAGGGCTAGCGGGAGGGCCTAGCACAGATACGCAGTATTTT
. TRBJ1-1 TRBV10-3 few CAISEAGVEAFF TGTGCCATCAGCGAGGCGGGGGTCGAAGCTTTCTTT
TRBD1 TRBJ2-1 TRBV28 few CASSSQGDEQFF TGTGCCAGCAGTTCACAGGGGGATGAGCAGTTCTTC
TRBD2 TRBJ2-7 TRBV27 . CASSPPGGFTYEQYF TGTGCCAGCAGTCCCCCCGGGGGGTTTACCTACGAGCAGTACTTC
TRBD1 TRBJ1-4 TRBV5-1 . CASSTSGTGEAEKLFF TGCGCCAGCAGCACCTCCGGGACAGGGGAGGCTGAAAAACTGTTTTTT
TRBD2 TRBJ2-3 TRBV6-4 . CASSSGTSGSEGTDTQYF TGTGCCAGCAGTTCCGGGACTAGCGGGAGTGAGGGCACAGATACGCAGTATTTT
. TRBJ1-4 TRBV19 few CASSIVLSGMSLTNEKLFF TGTGCCAGTAGTATCGTCTTGTCGGGAATGTCCCTAACTAATGAAAAACTGTTTTTT
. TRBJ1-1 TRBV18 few CASSPLSPNTEAFF TGTGCCAGCTCACCCCTCTCCCCTAACACTGAAGCTTTCTTT
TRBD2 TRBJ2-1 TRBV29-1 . CSVGGSGRLNEQFF TGCAGCGTTGGAGGAAGCGGGAGATTAAATGAGCAGTTCTTC
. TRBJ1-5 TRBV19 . CASSIYGQINQPQHF TGTGCCAGTAGTATTTATGGACAGATCAATCAGCCCCAGCATTTT
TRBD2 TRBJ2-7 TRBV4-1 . CASSQGETSGRPYSYEQYF TGCGCCAGCAGCCAAGGGGAGACTAGCGGGAGGCCCTATTCCTACGAGCAGTACTTC
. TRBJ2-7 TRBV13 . CASSSRQSYEQYF TGTGCCAGCAGCTCGCGACAGTCCTACGAGCAGTACTTC
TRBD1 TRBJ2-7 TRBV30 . CAWSRGTGGYEQYF TGTGCCTGGAGCCGGGGGACAGGGGGGTACGAGCAGTACTTC
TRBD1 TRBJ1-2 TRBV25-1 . CASRTGVENGYTF TGTGCCAGCAGGACAGGGGTTGAAAATGGCTACACCTTC
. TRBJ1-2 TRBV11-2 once CASSFDMGQPYGYTF TGTGCCAGCAGCTTCGACATGGGACAACCCTATGGCTACACCTTC
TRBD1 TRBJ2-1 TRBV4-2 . CASSHPGGSYNEQFF TGTGCCAGCAGCCACCCAGGGGGCTCCTACAATGAGCAGTTCTTC
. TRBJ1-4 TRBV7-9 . CSSSLNRDEKLFF TGTTCCAGCAGCTTAAACAGGGATGAAAAACTGTTTTTT
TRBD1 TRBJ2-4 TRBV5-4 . CASSWQGAENIQYF TGTGCCAGCAGCTGGCAGGGGGCCGAAAACATTCAGTACTTC
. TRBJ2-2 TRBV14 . CASSQDLSGELFF TGTGCCAGCAGCCAAGATCTTTCCGGGGAGCTGTTTTTT
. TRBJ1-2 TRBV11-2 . CASSLPRGYTF TGTGCCAGCAGCTTACCCCGGGGCTACACCTTC
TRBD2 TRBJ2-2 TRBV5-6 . CASSRELAGGPGELFF TGTGCCAGCAGCAGGGAACTAGCGGGAGGGCCCGGGGAGCTGTTTTTT
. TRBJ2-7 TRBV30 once CAWSTGHPLEQYF TGTGCCTGGAGCACAGGACACCCGCTCGAGCAGTACTTC
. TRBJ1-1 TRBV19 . CASIGNGEAFF TGTGCCAGTATTGGTAACGGTGAAGCTTTCTTT
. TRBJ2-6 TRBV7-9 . CASSLVYGSGANVLTF TGTGCCAGCAGCTTAGTATACGGTTCTGGGGCCAACGTCCTGACTTTC